Below, 6 T cell receptor beta chains from the same sample are listed, as sequenced in a study of beta chain features in type 1 diabetes. Findings of the study overall: All four CD4+ subsets of Type 1 diabetes patients contained TCRB CDR3s that were moderately but significantly shorter.

The authors reverse transcribed all of the isolated RNA, so sequencing captured expressed TCRB transcripts. Sequenced by immunoSEQ multiplex PCR; TCRdb stores in-frame clones only, minus some. The data contain more than 300,000 clones, over 7% of them singletons. The antigens for these receptors are not known. What was sequenced was central memory CD4+ T cells from blood. These receptors all stem from a man aged 25 to 40 with type 1 diabetes.

V usage is TRBV11-2 and J usage is TRBJ2-5; 9 bases match TRBD1. The germline gives CDR1 SGHAT, CDR2 FQNNGV. V shed 3 bases and J 5 bases; nucleotides not matched to a gene: 10. The CDR3 covers 16 residues. CDR3 in amino acids: CASSLGTGFHLETQYF. The CDR3 region has the DNA TGTGCCAGCAGCTTGGGGACAGGGTTCCACCTGGAGACCCAGTACTTC. The entire variable domain, with the rest obtained from reference TRBV11-2 and TRBJ2-5, is as follows: EAGVAQSPRYKIIEKRQSVAFWCNPISGHATLYWYQQILGQGPKLLIQFQNNGVVDDSQLPKDRFSAERLKGVDSTLKIQPAKLEDSAVYLCASSLGTGFHLETQYFGPGTRLLVL.

The rearrangement links TRBV19 to TRBJ2-3; D remains unclear. There are 15 residues in the CDR3. CDR1 is LNHDA and CDR2 is SQIVND in the germline V gene (reference sequence). Deletions cut 3 bases from V and 4 bases from J, with 14 bases between. CDR3 nucleotides: TGTGCCAGTAGTATCATAGCAGGAATCCCAGATACGCAGTATTTT. Translated, it gives CASSIIAGIPDTQYF.

J is TRBJ1-6 and V is TRBV4-2; no definite D call. CDR1 is LGHNA, CDR2 YNFKEQ, per germline. The CDR3 contains 15 residues. V was shortened by 0 bases and J by 6 bases, with 9 bases between the two germline ends. The CDR3 DNA reads as TGTGCCAGCAGCCAAGAGTCCCAGGCTAATTCACCCCTCCACTTT. It specifies CASSQESQANSPLHF.

The genes are TRBV29-1 and TRBJ1-1; D is perhaps TRBD1 (6 bases). Germline V gives CDR1 SQVTM, CDR2 ANQGSEA. Deletions cut 6 bases from V and 4 bases from J, with 9 bases between. The CDR3 consists of 11 residues. CDR3 nucleotides: TGCAGCGTGGAGGGGGGCACTGAAGCTTTCTTT. Protein sequence: CSVEGGTEAFF.

The table lists this clone with a few counts. This chain joins TRBV16 and TRBJ2-2, with 8 bases fitting TRBD1. The V gene's germline CDR1 is KGHSY and CDR2 FQNENV. Trimming at V came to 3 bases and at J to 1 base, leaving 4 bases not matched to a gene. This CDR3 is built from 16 residues. As DNA, the CDR3 is TGTGCCAGCAGCCATCAACAGGGGGAGAACACCGGGGAGCTGTTTTTT. It translates to CASSHQQGENTGELFF.

This clone occurred a few times. V usage is TRBV27 and J usage is TRBJ1-2, with D uncertain. The CDR3 covers 15 residues. CDR1 MNHEY and CDR2 SMNVEV come from the germline V gene (reference sequence). V was pared by 7 bases and J by 0 bases, with 15 bases between. The CDR3 loop reads CASKRSHGTNYGYTF. CDR3 DNA: TGTGCCAGCAAGAGGAGCCACGGTACTAACTATGGCTACACCTTC.